Presented here are 18 T cell receptor beta chains from one specimen sequenced in a study of patients and donors after allogeneic stem cell transplantation. Each CDR3 protein gets one entry after TCRdb re-called the RT-PCR reads with MiXCR. The sample carries hundreds of thousands of distinct CDR3 sequences, roughly 14% recorded once. The sample consisted of blood, either unsorted or a sorted T cell fraction (not recorded which). All receptors come from a human donor who was either an allogeneic HSCT recipient or a stem cell or donor lymphocyte infusion donor (not recorded which). It is not recorded whose cells these are; they may come from a transplant donor.

This clonotype was detected many times. The chain employs TRBV29-1 and TRBJ1-5; 8 bases are a match to TRBD1. V lost 4 bases and J lost 11; bases outside the gene matches: 10. CDR1 and CDR2 (germline): SQVTM, ANQGSEA. The CDR3 runs to 13 residues. The CDR3 DNA reads TGCAGCGTTGGAACAGGGGGGGAATCAGCCCAGCATTTT. This encodes CSVGTGGESAQHF. The full variable domain, completed using reference TRBV29-1 and TRBJ1-5, is SAVISQKPSRDICQRGTSLTIQCQVDSQVTMMFWYRQQPGQSLTLIATANQGSEATYESGFVIDKFPISRPNLTFSTLTVSNMSPEDSSIYLCSVGTGGESAQHFGDGTRLSIL.

CDR3 bases: TGTGCCAGCAGCTTTCTAACAGGGGACGCTTTCTTT. Encoded protein: CASSFLTGDAFF. The rearrangement uses TRBV7-8 and TRBJ1-1; 7 bases fit TRBD1. The J segment lost 11 bases and the V segment lost 3 bases, leaving 6 bases of the junction unmatched. Germline V CDR1 and CDR2: SGHVS, FQNEAQ. CDR3 length: 12 residues.

This clonotype has a handful of counts. This chain joins TRBV10-3 and TRBJ1-6; 7 bases line up with TRBD1. J lost 5 bases, V lost 5 bases, and 3 bases had no gene match. This CDR3 spans 14 amino acids. CDR1 and CDR2 (germline): ENHRY, SYGVKD. CDR3 coding DNA: TGTGCCATCAGTACCGGGACAGATAATTCACCCCTCCACTTT. As protein: CAISTGTDNSPLHF.

The J gene is TRBJ1-2, the V gene TRBV29-1; 9 nucleotides align to TRBD1. The CDR3 consists of 11 residues. Germline CDR1 SQVTM, CDR2 ANQGSEA. The ends lost 7 bases at V and 8 bases at J; junction bases unmatched: 5. The CDR3 spells CSANRGQGYTF. CDR3 bases: TGCAGCGCCAACAGGGGGCAAGGCTACACCTTC.

J is TRBJ2-7 and V is TRBV6-1, with 9 bases identical to TRBD1. There are 18 residues in the CDR3. The germline V gene has CDR1 MNHNS and CDR2 SASEGT. The V and J ends lost 0 bases and 5 bases, in that order; junction bases with no gene match: 14. The DNA of the CDR3 is TGTGCCAGCAGTGAAGCGCTTACCTCCGGGACAGGGTCCAACGAGCAGTACTTC. Its translation: CASSEALTSGTGSNEQYF.

The genes are TRBV19 and TRBJ1-1; D is ambiguous. Between the trimmed V and J ends, which lost 4 bases and 0 bases, there was a span of 6 bases. The V gene's germline CDR1 is LNHDA and CDR2 SQIVND (reference sequence). The CDR3 has 13 residues. CDR3 protein: CASSTDVNTEAFF. The CDR3 nucleotides are TGTGCCAGTAGTACCGACGTGAACACTGAAGCTTTCTTT.

V is TRBV20-1 and J is TRBJ1-2; a weak D match, TRBD1 (5 bases). The CDR3 is 16 residues long. Germline V gene lookup returns CDR1 DFQATT and CDR2 SNEGSKA (reference sequence). V lost 0 bases and J 2 bases, leaving 16 bases between the germline ends. CDR3 in DNA: TGCAGTGCTAGAGATTTCACAGGAGCTTCAAACTATGGCTACACCTTC. It codes for CSARDFTGASNYGYTF.

The chain uses TRBV20-1 and TRBJ2-3; 14 bases agree with TRBD2. The CDR3 sequence is 15 residues long. With V trimmed by 6 bases and J by 5 bases, 7 bases remained unmatched. The germline V gene encodes CDR1 DFQATT and CDR2 SNEGSKA (reference sequence). CDR3 region: CSAQGLAGVRDTQYF. The CDR3 DNA sequence: TGCAGTGCCCAGGGACTAGCGGGGGTCAGAGATACGCAGTATTTT.

J is TRBJ2-6 and V is TRBV10-3; TRBD2 is a possible D gene (5 bases). Germline CDR1 ENHRY, CDR2 SYGVKD. The V end lost 3 bases, the J end lost 4 bases, and 10 bases lay between the germline ends. There are 15 residues in the CDR3. CDR3 amino acids: CAISDSGIGANVLTF. CDR3 sequence (DNA): TGTGCCATCAGTGATTCGGGGATCGGGGCCAACGTCCTGACTTTC.

This chain joins TRBV6-5 and TRBJ1-6, with D possibly matching TRBD1 (5 bases). Trimming stripped 4 bases from V and 10 bases from J, with 14 bases between. This CDR3 is built from 14 residues. The germline gives CDR1 MNHEY, CDR2 SVGAGI. CDR3 residues: CASSSGHFGSPLHF. DNA of the CDR3: TGTGCCAGCAGTTCCGGACATTTTGGGTCACCCCTCCACTTT.

This clonotype was found many times. The chain couples TRBV12-3 or TRBV12-4 to TRBJ1-1; D not resolved. Deletions cut 5 bases from V and 1 base from J, with 11 bases between. The CDR3 consists of 14 residues. CDR3 in DNA: TGTGCCAGCAGTCCCGGCCTCGGGAACACTGAAGCTTTCTTT. Amino acid sequence: CASSPGLGNTEAFF.

The chain recombines TRBV20-1 with TRBJ2-1; the D gene is possibly TRBD2 (6 bases). CDR1 is DFQATT and CDR2 is SNEGSKA in the germline V gene (reference sequence). This CDR3 region has 14 residues. V lost 3 bases to trimming and J lost 1 base, with 10 bases between them. The CDR3 here is CSARLRESYNEQFF. CDR3 DNA sequence: TGCAGTGCTAGGCTGCGGGAATCCTACAATGAGCAGTTCTTC.

The chain recombines TRBV23-1 with TRBJ2-1; TRBD1 agrees at 9 bases. TRBV23-1 is designated an ORF whose function remains uncertain. V shed 10 bases, J shed 5 bases, and the junction held 15 bases outside the gene matches. This CDR3 spans 16 amino acids. This CDR3 is CANRGTGKSVNNEQFF. The CDR3 nucleotides read TGCGCCAATAGGGGGACAGGGAAATCGGTTAACAATGAGCAGTTCTTC.

This clonotype was seen repeatedly, ten times or more. CDR3 DNA: TGTGCCAGCAGCCCCACAGGGGGTTGGAACACCGGGGAGCTGTTTTTT. Protein: CASSPTGGWNTGELFF. This chain joins TRBV3-1 and TRBJ2-2; the match to TRBD1 covers 8 bases. V trimming: 4 bases; J trimming: 1 base; junction bases outside the gene matches: 5. The CDR3 spans 16 residues. CDR1 and CDR2 from the germline V gene are LGHDT and YNNKEL (reference sequence).

The chain uses TRBV7-3 and TRBJ2-1, with TRBD2 matching over 11 bases. V lost 0 bases, J lost 11 bases, and 6 bases stayed unmatched. There are 15 residues in the CDR3. Germline V gene data show CDR1 as SGHTA and CDR2 as FQGTGA. The CDR3 sequence is CASSLTSLAGGQQFF. The CDR3 DNA reads TGTGCCAGCAGCTTAACGTCCCTAGCGGGGGGTCAGCAGTTCTTC.

This clonotype came up many times. This chain uses TRBV7-3 with TRBJ1-1; the D is unclear. CDR1 is SGHTA and CDR2 is FQGTGA in the germline V gene. The CDR3 is 13 amino acids. Between the trimmed V and J ends, which lost 5 bases and 4 bases, there was a span of 11 bases. The CDR3 bases are TGTGCCAGCAGCGCGCGGGAGGGCACTGAAGCTTTCTTT. It specifies CASSAREGTEAFF.

This clonotype showed up just a few times. The chain has TRBV6-1 and TRBJ2-5; 8 bases match TRBD2. The junction had 11 bases not matched to a gene; V was cut back by 4 bases and J by 1 base. The CDR3 extends over 17 amino acids. Germline CDR1 is MNHNS and CDR2 is SASEGT. The CDR3 DNA follows: TGTGCCAGCAGTGGGACGAAGAGCGGGGGTTTCCAAGAGACCCAGTACTTC. Protein sequence: CASSGTKSGGFQETQYF.

This clonotype has at least ten counts. The CDR3 protein is CASSQEVAGAPFF. The CDR3 DNA is TGTGCCAGCAGCCAAGAAGTAGCGGGGGCCCCATTCTTC. This sequence joins TRBV14 and TRBJ2-1; TRBD2 agrees at 9 bases. CDR3 length: 13 amino acids. J gave up 16 bases and V 0 bases, and 7 bases lay outside the gene matches. The germline CDR1 and CDR2 sequences are SGHDN and FVKESK.